The 29 T cell receptor beta chains below were found in one sample sequenced in a study of blood T cell repertoires in COVID-19. TCRdb's copy holds only in-frame clones and misses some; the assay was immunoSEQ multiplex PCR. The profile shows approximately 130,000 clones, about 83% of them singletons. Sequenced: peripheral blood. Receptors originate from a human donor in a cohort sampled during active COVID-19.

This sequence joins TRBV14 and TRBJ1-1, with D uncertain. This CDR3 is built from 16 residues. Germline loops: CDR1 SGHDN, CDR2 FVKESK. Trimming took 2 bases from V and 1 from J, leaving 14 bases between them. CDR3 amino acids: CASSQISGSSNTEAFF. In DNA form, the CDR3 reads TGTGCCAGCAGCCAAATCTCCGGGTCCTCGAACACTGAAGCTTTCTTT.

This clone occurred once. The V and J genes are TRBV5-1 and TRBJ1-1; tentatively, D is TRBD1 (5 bases). Germline CDR1 is SGHRS and CDR2 is YFSETQ. The CDR3 spans 14 residues. The V gene lost 2 bases and the J gene lost 1 base, with 9 bases spanning the gap. This CDR3 is CASSFDSQNTEAFF. The CDR3 region has the DNA TGCGCCAGCAGCTTCGACAGCCAGAACACTGAAGCTTTCTTT.

The chain recombines TRBV19 with TRBJ2-2; tentative D call: TRBD1 (8 bases). V gave up 1 base and J gave up 3 bases, with 12 bases separating them. The CDR3 extends over 16 amino acids. Germline loops: CDR1 LNHDA, CDR2 SQIVND (reference sequence). This CDR3 reads CASSIGQGRDTGELFF. In DNA form, the CDR3 reads TGTGCCAGTAGTATAGGACAGGGGAGGGACACCGGGGAGCTGTTTTTT.

J is TRBJ1-2 and V is TRBV6-5; D remains unclear. CDR1 and CDR2 (germline): MNHEY, SVGAGI. The CDR3 consists of 15 residues. V was trimmed by 0 bases and J by 6 bases, leaving 14 bases between them. The CDR3 loop is CASSYSTVAADGYTF. The CDR3 DNA reads as TGTGCCAGCAGTTACTCGACCGTGGCAGCGGATGGCTACACCTTC.

The rearrangement links TRBV11-2 to TRBJ2-7, with TRBD1 matching over 10 bases. CDR3 size: 16 residues. Germline CDR1 SGHAT, CDR2 FQNNGV. Losses at the gene ends were 1 base for V and 3 bases for J; bases not matched to a gene: 6. CDR3 DNA sequence: TGTGCCAGCAGCTTAGTCCGGGACAGGGGTATCTACGAGCAGTACTTC. This encodes CASSLVRDRGIYEQYF.

This chain connects TRBV6-5 to TRBJ1-3; possibly TRBD1 for D (5 bases). V shed 9 bases and J shed 2 bases, with 14 bases lying between them. Per the germline V gene, CDR1 is MNHEY and CDR2 is SVGAGI. This CDR3 spans 14 amino acids. The chain's CDR3 is CASVWGDAGNTIYF. The CDR3 coding sequence is TGTGCCAGTGTATGGGGGGACGCTGGAAACACCATATATTTT.

The chain carries TRBV20-1 and TRBJ2-7; the match to TRBD1 covers 9 bases. Unmatched junction bases numbered 8, after V lost 3 bases and J lost 5 bases. This CDR3 has 14 amino acids. CDR1 is DFQATT and CDR2 is SNEGSKA in the germline V gene (reference sequence). The CDR3 region has the DNA TGCAGTGCTAGTCCAGGGACAGGGTTCCACGAGCAGTACTTC. Translated, it gives CSASPGTGFHEQYF.

This chain uses TRBV11-2 with TRBJ1-1; 7 bases fit TRBD1. This CDR3 spans 13 amino acids. After removal of 4 bases from V and 6 bases from J, the junction contained 5 bases not matched to a gene. Germline CDR1 SGHAT, CDR2 FQNNGV. The CDR3 loop reads CASSSGQTAEAFF. CDR3 nucleotides: TGTGCCAGCAGCTCGGGACAGACCGCTGAAGCTTTCTTT.

The chain has TRBV5-1 and TRBJ1-1; D possibly corresponds to TRBD1 (5 bases). From germline, CDR1 is SGHRS and CDR2 YFSETQ. CDR3 length: 14 residues. The V end was cut by 3 bases, the J end by 5 bases, with 14 bases between. The CDR3 protein is CASSSQTAATEAFF. CDR3 in DNA: TGCGCCAGCAGCTCTCAGACAGCAGCAACTGAAGCTTTCTTT.

This chain uses TRBV5-4 with TRBJ1-1; 7 nucleotides line up with TRBD1. J lost 0 bases, V lost 3 bases, and 2 bases had no gene match. CDR1 and CDR2 (germline): SGHNT, YYREEE (reference sequence). The CDR3 is 14 amino acids. DNA for the CDR3: TGTGCCAGCAGCTGGGGACAGATGAACACTGAAGCTTTCTTT. Its translation is CASSWGQMNTEAFF.

A few counts support this clone. In DNA, the CDR3 is TGTGCCAGCAGTTCCGGACTAGCGGGGGGTAGCACAGATACGCAGTATTTT. This encodes CASSSGLAGGSTDTQYF. V is TRBV13 and J is TRBJ2-3, with 14 bases fitting TRBD2. V trimming: 6 bases; J trimming: 0 bases; junction bases outside the gene matches: 5. Germline V CDR1 and CDR2: PRHDT, FYEKMQ (reference sequence). The CDR3 is 17 residues long.

The J gene is TRBJ1-2, the V gene TRBV12-3 or TRBV12-4; D remains unclear. CDR3 length equals 13 residues. V was cut by 4 bases and J by 0 bases, with 6 bases left in between. The DNA of the CDR3 is TGTGCCAGCAGTTCCCCCTCTAACTATGGCTACACCTTC. This translates into CASSSPSNYGYTF.

The chain uses TRBV12-3 or TRBV12-4 and TRBJ2-1; D not certain. Trimming stripped 3 bases from V and 10 bases from J, with 7 bases between. The CDR3 is 11 amino acids. The CDR3 DNA sequence: TGTGCCAGCAGTTTGAGCCGGGAGCAGTTCTTC. This sequence encodes CASSLSREQFF.

In its sample, this clone is medium-sized (0.01 to 0.1%). The rearrangement uses TRBV11-2 and TRBJ2-7; the match to TRBD2 covers 11 bases. With V trimmed by 4 bases and J by 2 bases, 10 bases remained unmatched. Germline CDR1 SGHAT, CDR2 FQNNGV. The CDR3 has 17 amino acids. CDR3 nucleotide sequence: TGTGCCAGCAGCTCCATTCGACTAGCGGGGAGTACCTACGAGCAGTACTTC. Encoded protein: CASSSIRLAGSTYEQYF.

V and J are TRBV6-5 and TRBJ1-5; no reliable D call. The germline V gene encodes CDR1 MNHEY and CDR2 SVGAGI. With 6 bases removed from V and 6 bases from J, the gap between germline ends came to 12 bases. This CDR3 is built from 13 residues. In DNA form, the CDR3 reads TGTGCCAGCAGCGATACAACGTTTCAGCCCCAGCATTTT. It translates to CASSDTTFQPQHF.

The chain links TRBV15 to TRBJ1-1; D is unclear. This CDR3 is 13 amino acids long. V lost 5 bases, J lost 3 bases, and 10 bases lay in between. Germline V gives CDR1 LNHNV, CDR2 YYDKDF (reference sequence). CDR3 DNA: TGTGCCACCAGCTACGGTCCGGACACTGAAGCTTTCTTT. Protein: CATSYGPDTEAFF.

In its sample, this clone was seen many times. This sample includes further DNA sequences coding for the same CDR3. DNA of the CDR3: TGTGCCAGCAGCCAAGAGACAGGGAAGCGCTACGAGCAGTACTTC. As protein: CASSQETGKRYEQYF. The chain is built from TRBV7-6 and TRBJ2-7; TRBD1 agrees at 7 bases. The V segment lost 5 bases and the J segment 3 bases; nucleotides outside the gene matches: 10. The V gene's germline CDR1 is SGHVS and CDR2 FNYEAQ. This CDR3 has 15 residues.

This chain connects TRBV29-1 to TRBJ1-2, with 7 bases lining up with TRBD1. With 7 bases clipped from V and 0 bases from J, the junction kept 5 bases outside the gene matches. Germline V lookup: CDR1 SQVTM, CDR2 ANQGSEA. CDR3 length: 13 amino acids. The CDR3 DNA reads as TGCAGCGCCGACAGGGAGGCTAACTATGGCTACACCTTC. Protein product: CSADREANYGYTF.

The chain combines TRBV7-9 with TRBJ2-7; perhaps TRBD1 as D (6 bases). Germline V gives CDR1 SEHNR, CDR2 FQNEAQ (reference sequence). The CDR3 runs to 11 residues. The V and J ends lost 5 bases and 6 bases respectively, with 8 bases between them. This CDR3 is CASSTRGEQYF. CDR3 nucleotides: TGTGCCAGCAGCACCAGGGGCGAGCAGTACTTC.

The CDR3 DNA sequence: TGTGCCAGCAGCTTAGCGGGAACAGGGGTTCTAAACACTGAAGCTTTCTTT. This sequence encodes CASSLAGTGVLNTEAFF. The chain employs TRBV7-2 and TRBJ1-1, with 7 bases that match TRBD1. Trimming cost V 0 bases and J 2 bases; bases outside gene matches: 9. Germline-derived CDR1 and CDR2 are SGHTA and FQGNSA. CDR3 length equals 17 residues.

The chain combines TRBV5-1 with TRBJ2-1, with TRBD2 as a possible D gene (5 bases). CDR1 and CDR2 from the germline V gene are SGHRS and YFSETQ. V lost 1 base and J 0 bases, leaving 8 bases between the germline ends. The CDR3 has 15 amino acids. The CDR3 loop reads CASSLTGISYNEQFF. The CDR3 nucleotides are TGCGCCAGCAGCTTGACCGGGATCTCCTACAATGAGCAGTTCTTC. Full variable domain (rest looked up from reference TRBV5-1 and TRBJ2-1): KAGVTQTPRYLIKTRGQQVTLSCSPISGHRSVSWYQQTPGQGLQFLFEYFSETQRNKGNFPGRFSGRQFSNSRSEMNVSTLELGDSALYLCASSLTGISYNEQFFGPGTRLTVL.

Only a few counts were recorded for this clone. V and J are TRBV11-2 and TRBJ2-7; 10 bases map to TRBD2. This CDR3 is built from 17 residues. The germline gives CDR1 SGHAT, CDR2 FQNNGV. After removal of 4 bases from V and 7 bases from J, the junction contained 16 bases not matched to a gene. The CDR3 loop reads CASSYHLGAGGPGEQYF. CDR3 DNA sequence: TGTGCCAGCAGCTACCATCTTGGAGCGGGGGGGCCCGGGGAGCAGTACTTC.

The chain uses TRBV4-1 and TRBJ2-3; tentative D call: TRBD2 (6 bases). CDR3 size: 14 residues. Trimming left V 6 bases short and J 6 bases short, with 16 bases between. Germline CDR1 reads MGHRA; CDR2 reads YSYEKL. The CDR3 is CASSLTGVRDTQYF. Written as DNA, the CDR3 is TGCGCCAGCAGTTTGACGGGGGTCCGGGATACGCAGTATTTT.

The V and J genes are TRBV29-1 and TRBJ2-5, with D perhaps TRBD1 (6 bases). The ends were cut back, 3 bases at V and 5 bases at J, with 10 bases in the middle. The CDR3 totals 12 residues. Germline V gene data show CDR1 as SQVTM and CDR2 as ANQGSEA. The CDR3 nucleotides are TGCAGCGTTGACAGGGGTCGGGAGACCCAGTACTTC. Its protein product is CSVDRGRETQYF.

The CDR3 nucleotides read TGTGCCTGGAGTCCCCACCCGGCGGCGGGCTACACCTTC. This encodes CAWSPHPAAGYTF. This chain uses TRBV30 with TRBJ1-2; no clear D. The CDR3 has 13 amino acids. The V gene lost 2 bases and the J gene lost 8 bases, with 15 bases spanning the gap. Germline values: CDR1 GTSNPN, CDR2 SVGIG (reference sequence).

This chain uses TRBV6-5 with TRBJ1-1; D not certain. This CDR3 has 15 amino acids. Germline CDR1 MNHEY, CDR2 SVGAGI. Trimming shortened V by 6 bases and J by 1 base, and 15 bases separated the two germline ends. CDR3: CASRTALGENTEAFF. Here the CDR3 DNA reads TGTGCCAGCAGGACCGCCCTCGGGGAGAACACTGAAGCTTTCTTT.

This chain connects TRBV25-1 to TRBJ2-1, with D hard to call. Per germline, CDR1 MGHDK and CDR2 SYGVNS. CDR3 size: 14 residues. Trimming removed 5 bases from V and 5 bases from J, with 13 bases in between. CDR3: CASSYPGNHNEQFF. CDR3 in DNA: TGTGCCAGCAGTTACCCAGGTAACCACAATGAGCAGTTCTTC.

The chain uses TRBV19 and TRBJ1-5, with 10 bases matching TRBD1. There are 18 residues in the CDR3. Germline CDR1 reads LNHDA; CDR2 reads SQIVND (reference sequence). With V trimmed by 4 bases and J by 0 bases, 9 bases remained unmatched. CDR3 coding DNA: TGTGCCAGTAGTAGAACCAGGGACAGGGGAGTTAGCAATCAGCCCCAGCATTTT. This gives the protein CASSRTRDRGVSNQPQHF.

The rearrangement joins TRBV6-2 or TRBV6-3 to TRBJ2-3; 12 bases are shared with TRBD2. V shed 0 bases and J 6 bases; nucleotides not matched to a gene: 16. This CDR3 is built from 20 residues. The germline V gene has CDR1 MNHEY and CDR2 SVGEGT. The CDR3 DNA sequence: TGTGCCAGCAGTTACTCCCCAAGACCCAGACTAGCGGGGGCCCCGGATACGCAGTATTTT. Translation gives CASSYSPRPRLAGAPDTQYF.